The text below deals with one TCR beta chain. In the original workflow: Reference gene primers were amplified, and this amplification served to estimate nucleated cell counts. TCRdb keeps only in-frame clones here, not all; method: immunoSEQ multiplex PCR. The V and J calls and clone size are taken from that table; D and trimming were inferred from the DNA. This sample has around 220,000 clones, with around 85% found just once. This record comes from a study of blood T cell repertoires in COVID-19. Turning to the study itself: T cells, B-cell-depleted T cells, or PBMCs provided the cDNA or gDNA that served as material.

The sequence derives from a human donor in a cohort sampled during active COVID-19. What was sequenced was peripheral blood.

CDR3 sequence (DNA): TGTGCCAGCAGCCAAGAAAGCTACCCCCAAGAGACCCAGTACTTC. The encoded protein is CASSQESYPQETQYF. The rearrangement joins TRBV4-2 to TRBJ2-5; D is unclear. Germline lookup yields CDR1 LGHNA and CDR2 YNFKEQ. Trimming removed 0 bases from V and 1 base from J, with 9 bases in between. This CDR3 contains 15 residues.